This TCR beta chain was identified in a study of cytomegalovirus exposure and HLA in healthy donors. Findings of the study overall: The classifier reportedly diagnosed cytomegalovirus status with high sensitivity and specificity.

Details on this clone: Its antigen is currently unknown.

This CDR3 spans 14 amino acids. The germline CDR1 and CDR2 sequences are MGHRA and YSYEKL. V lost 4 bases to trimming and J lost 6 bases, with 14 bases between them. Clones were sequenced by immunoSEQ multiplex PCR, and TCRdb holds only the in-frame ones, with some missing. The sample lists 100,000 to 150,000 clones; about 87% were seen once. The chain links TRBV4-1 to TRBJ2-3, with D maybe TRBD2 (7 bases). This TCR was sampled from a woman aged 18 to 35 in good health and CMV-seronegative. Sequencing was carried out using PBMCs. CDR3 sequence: CASSLGGGSDTQYF. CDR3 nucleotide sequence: TGCGCCAGCAGCCTGGGAGGGGGGTCCGATACGCAGTATTTT.